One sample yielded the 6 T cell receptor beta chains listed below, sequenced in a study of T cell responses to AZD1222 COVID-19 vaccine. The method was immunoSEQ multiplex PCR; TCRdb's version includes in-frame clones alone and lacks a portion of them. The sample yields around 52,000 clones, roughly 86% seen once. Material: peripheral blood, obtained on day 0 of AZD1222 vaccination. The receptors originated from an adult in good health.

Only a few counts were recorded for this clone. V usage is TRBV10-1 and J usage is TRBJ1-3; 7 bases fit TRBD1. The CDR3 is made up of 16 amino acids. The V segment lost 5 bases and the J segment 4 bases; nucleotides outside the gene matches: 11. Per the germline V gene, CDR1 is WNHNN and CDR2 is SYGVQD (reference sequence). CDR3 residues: CASSISTGGQGNTIYF. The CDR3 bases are TGCGCCAGCAGTATATCAACCGGGGGACAGGGAAACACCATATATTTT.

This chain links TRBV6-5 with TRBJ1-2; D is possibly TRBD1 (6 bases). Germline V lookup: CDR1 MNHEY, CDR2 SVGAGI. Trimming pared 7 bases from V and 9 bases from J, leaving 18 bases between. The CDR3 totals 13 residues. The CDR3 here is CASTTERGASYTF. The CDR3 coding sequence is TGTGCCAGCACAACAGAAAGGGGGGCCAGCTACACCTTC.

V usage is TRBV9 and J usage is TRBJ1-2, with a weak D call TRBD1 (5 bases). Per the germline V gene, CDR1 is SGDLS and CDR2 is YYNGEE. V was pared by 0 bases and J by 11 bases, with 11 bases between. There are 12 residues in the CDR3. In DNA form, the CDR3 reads TGTGCCAGCAGCGTAGCTGTGGGGGATTACACCTTC. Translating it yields CASSVAVGDYTF. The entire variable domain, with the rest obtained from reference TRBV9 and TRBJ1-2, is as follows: DSGVTQTPKHLITATGQRVTLRCSPRSGDLSVYWYQQSLDQGLQFLIQYYNGEERAKGNILERFSAQQFPDLHSELNLSSLELGDSALYFCASSVAVGDYTFGSGTRLTVV.

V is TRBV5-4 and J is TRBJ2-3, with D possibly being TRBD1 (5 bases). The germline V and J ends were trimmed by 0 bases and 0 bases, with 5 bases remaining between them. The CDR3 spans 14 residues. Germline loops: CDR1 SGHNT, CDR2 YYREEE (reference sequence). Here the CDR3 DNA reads TGTGCCAGCAGCTTGGAGGGGAGCACAGATACGCAGTATTTT. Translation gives CASSLEGSTDTQYF.

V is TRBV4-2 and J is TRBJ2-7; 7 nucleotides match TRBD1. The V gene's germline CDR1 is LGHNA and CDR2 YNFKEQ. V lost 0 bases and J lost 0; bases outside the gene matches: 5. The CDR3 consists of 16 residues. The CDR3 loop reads CASSQDWPGGSYEQYF. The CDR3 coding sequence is TGTGCCAGCAGCCAAGACTGGCCAGGGGGCTCCTACGAGCAGTACTTC.

The CDR3 protein is CASSVNRGEGNQPQHF. CDR3 coding DNA: TGTGCCAGCAGTGTAAACAGGGGGGAAGGGAATCAGCCCCAGCATTTT. The chain carries TRBV28 and TRBJ1-5; 8 bases match TRBD1. The CDR3 consists of 16 residues. V lost 5 bases to trimming and J lost 4 bases; unmatched junction nucleotides: 10. Germline CDR1 reads MDHEN; CDR2 reads SYDVKM.